This entry features one T cell receptor (beta chain) sequence. This clonotype was found many times. Its antigen remains undetermined. No much larger clone exists at a distance of one base, and base qualities are not known. V is cut by 3 bases and J by 6 bases, and the space between the germline ends is 12 bases. Per the germline V gene (reference sequence), LNHDA is the CDR1 and SQIVND is the CDR2. From the cysteine up to the phenylalanine, the CDR3 has a length of 13 residues. The retained sequence is limited to the CDR3, 39 bases, with the frame set at the first base. Sample treatment or condition, as interpreted from the label and publication: live attenuated yellow fever vaccine strain. A standard Ficoll-Paque protocol was used to isolate PBMCs from peripheral blood. Dynabeads CD4 and CD8 positive selection kits were used to isolate the CD4 and CD8 T-cell fractions. TriZol was used to extract RNA from bulk PBMCs, CD4 and CD8 fractions, and dextramer-positive and dextramer-negative fractions.

TCR cDNA was made using 5'RACE template switching, a step that added a universal primer site and unique molecular identifiers. Priming for cDNA synthesis came from both the TCR alpha and TCR beta constant segments. Two PCR steps were used to amplify libraries, with sample barcodes and sequencing adapters being added in the second step. Libraries were sequenced on Illumina HiSeq 2500 (2x100 bp) or NovaSeq (2x150 bp). As for the authors' bioinformatics: MIGEC handled demultiplexing of reads and collapsing into UMI consensus sequences, while MiXCR performed V(D)J alignment. Using edgeR on replicate PBMC samples, clonotypes were called vaccine-responding if FDR was below 0.01 and the log2 fold change was above 5 up to day 15. Each bulk clonotype was labeled CD4 or CD8 based on which sequenced repertoire, CD4 or CD8, contained the clonotype at higher abundance. In-frame beta chains were kept once TCRdb had trimmed the public reads at Q25 with fastp and called clones with MiXCR. Rows with a matching CDR3 protein are joined into one entry that keeps the most common DNA and genes. These V and J calls derive from TCRdb rather than the authors' analysis. The sample includes some 110,000 distinct CDR3 sequences, with more than 7.5% observed a single time. The ten largest clones add up to less than 30% of the sample.

The record originates from a study of T cells after yellow fever vaccination (dated by TCRdb to between 2018 and 2021). About the study as a whole: The SMART-Seq v4 Ultra Low Input RNA kit was used to prepare libraries from fractions with low cell numbers. To track T-cell clones before and after primary and booster YFV17D yellow fever vaccination, bulk TCR alpha and beta repertoires were sequenced longitudinally. Bulk PBMC replicates and cell subsets were isolated from blood drawn at multiple timepoints before and after both primary and secondary immunization. The cohort comprised two healthy male donors, one aged 18 to 29 and one aged 30 to 40 years. Study-wide conclusions, independent of this receptor: A small fraction of clonotypes showed up in both the CD4 and CD8 compartments, probably as a result of convergent recombination. Most clones expanded after primary vaccination (approximately 95% of CD4 and roughly 88% of CD8) were re-detected after the booster, suggesting that broad memory maintenance occurred. FACS-sorted repertoires could contain abundant contaminating clonotypes from the bulk population, so computational filtering was required. The secondary T-cell response was found to be weaker but faster than the primary response, with a peak reached on day 5 rather than on day 15. The study included only two donors, which limits how far the findings can be generalized.

Here the sequenced sample was CD8+ T cells sorted from PBMCs, taken 45 days after the yellow fever booster vaccination. The sequence links TRBV19 to TRBJ2-7, and TRBD2 may be the D gene, going by 6 matching bases. The clonotype originates from a man aged 25-40 years who received the YFV17D yellow fever vaccine. The nucleotide sequence is TGTGCCAGTAGTATTGTGCGGGGTTCCGAGCAGTACTTC. Its protein product is CASSIVRGSEQYF.